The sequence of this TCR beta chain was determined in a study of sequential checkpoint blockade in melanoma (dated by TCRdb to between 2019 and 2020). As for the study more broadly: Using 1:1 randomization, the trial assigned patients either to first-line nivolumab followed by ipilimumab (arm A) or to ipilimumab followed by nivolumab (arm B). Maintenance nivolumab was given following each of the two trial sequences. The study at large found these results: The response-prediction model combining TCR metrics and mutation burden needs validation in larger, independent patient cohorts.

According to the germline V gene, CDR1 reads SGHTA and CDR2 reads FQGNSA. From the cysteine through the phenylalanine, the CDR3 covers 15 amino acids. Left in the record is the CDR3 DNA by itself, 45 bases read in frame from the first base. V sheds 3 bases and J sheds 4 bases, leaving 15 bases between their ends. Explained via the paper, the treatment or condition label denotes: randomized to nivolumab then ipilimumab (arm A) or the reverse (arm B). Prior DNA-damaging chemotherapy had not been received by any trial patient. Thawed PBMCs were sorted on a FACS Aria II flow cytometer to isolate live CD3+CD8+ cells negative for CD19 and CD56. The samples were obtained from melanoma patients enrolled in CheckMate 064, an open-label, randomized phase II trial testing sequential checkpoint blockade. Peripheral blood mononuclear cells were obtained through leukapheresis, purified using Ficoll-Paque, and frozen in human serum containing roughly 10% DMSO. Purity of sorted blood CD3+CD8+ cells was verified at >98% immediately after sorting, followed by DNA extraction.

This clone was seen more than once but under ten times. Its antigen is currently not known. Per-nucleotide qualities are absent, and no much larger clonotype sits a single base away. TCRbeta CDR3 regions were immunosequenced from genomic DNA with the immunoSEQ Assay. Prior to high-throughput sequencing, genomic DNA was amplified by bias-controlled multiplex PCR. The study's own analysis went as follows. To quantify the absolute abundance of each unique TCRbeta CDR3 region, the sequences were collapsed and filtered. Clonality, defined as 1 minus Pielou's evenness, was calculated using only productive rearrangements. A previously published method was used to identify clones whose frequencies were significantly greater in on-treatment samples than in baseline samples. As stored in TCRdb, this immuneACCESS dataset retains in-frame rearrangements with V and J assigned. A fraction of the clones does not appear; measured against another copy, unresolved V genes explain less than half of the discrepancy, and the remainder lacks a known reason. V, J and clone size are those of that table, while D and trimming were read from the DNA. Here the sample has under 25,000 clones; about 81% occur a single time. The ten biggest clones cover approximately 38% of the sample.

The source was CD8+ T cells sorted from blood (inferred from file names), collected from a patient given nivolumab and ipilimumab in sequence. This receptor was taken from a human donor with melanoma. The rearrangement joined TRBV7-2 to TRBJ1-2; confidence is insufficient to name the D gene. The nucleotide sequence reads TGTGCCAGCAGCTTTGAAGTCTTACCCGGCTATGGCTACACCTTC. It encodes CASSFEVLPGYGYTF.